Below are 8 T cell receptor beta chains sequenced from a single sample in a study of shared T cell receptors in the human thymus. Using immunoSEQ multiplex PCR, the repertoire was profiled, and TCRdb retains in-frame clones only, with some absent. The table has hundreds of thousands of clones, around 87% seen once. These same records also appear under a second study, on human thymus T cells.

The sequencing input was thymocytes. These receptor sequences come from a boy in the first two years of life with a congenital heart defect.

This clone was seen a single time. The rearrangement joins TRBV28 to TRBJ1-2; 7 nucleotides match TRBD1. This CDR3 contains 11 residues. Germline V lookup: CDR1 MDHEN, CDR2 SYDVKM. The junction had 6 bases not matched to a gene; V was cut back by 10 bases and J by 7 bases. This CDR3 is CANLGTAGYTF. As DNA, the CDR3 is TGTGCCAACCTCGGGACAGCTGGCTACACCTTC.

V and J are TRBV5-4 and TRBJ1-2, with 8 bases lining up with TRBD1. J was trimmed by 2 bases and V by 2 bases; bases with no gene match: 8. The length of the CDR3 is 16 residues. Looked up from germline, CDR1 is SGHNT and CDR2 is YYREEE (reference sequence). Written as DNA, the CDR3 is TGTGCCAGCAGCTTTGGAACAGGGGGTTCCAACTATGGCTACACCTTC. This codes for CASSFGTGGSNYGYTF.

The chain recombines TRBV27 with TRBJ2-1; the D gene is possibly TRBD1 (5 bases). The CDR3 contains 15 residues. Germline CDR1 and CDR2: MNHEY and SMNVEV (reference sequence). Trimming cost V 3 bases and J 3 bases, with 12 bases left between them. This CDR3 is CASSFRGDSYNEQFF. In DNA form, the CDR3 reads TGTGCCAGCAGTTTTAGGGGCGATAGCTACAATGAGCAGTTCTTC.

This clone was detected only once. The rearrangement links TRBV28 to TRBJ2-2; 11 positions agree with TRBD1. The germline CDR1 and CDR2 sequences are MDHEN and SYDVKM. The CDR3 consists of 16 residues. The J segment lost 3 bases and the V segment lost 7 bases, leaving 7 bases of the junction unmatched. CDR3 bases: TGTGCCAGCAACAAGGGACAGGGGGTTTACACCGGGGAGCTGTTTTTT. Protein sequence: CASNKGQGVYTGELFF.

The chain joins TRBV7-6 to TRBJ2-1, with 9 bases identical to TRBD2. The CDR3 spans 17 residues. Germline V gives CDR1 SGHVS, CDR2 FNYEAQ. The J segment lost 7 bases and the V segment lost 4 bases, leaving 14 bases of the junction unmatched. CDR3 bases: TGTGCCAGCAGCTCCGGAGGTGGGCTAGCGGGAAAGAATGAGCAGTTCTTC. It codes for CASSSGGGLAGKNEQFF.

The V call is TRBV4-3, the J call TRBJ2-1, with D hard to call. The ends were cut back, 3 bases at V and 7 bases at J, with 7 bases in the middle. The CDR3 is 12 amino acids. Germline CDR1 LGHNA, CDR2 YSLEER. DNA of the CDR3: TGCGCCAGCAGCCATCTCCCTAATGAGCAGTTCTTC. It yields the protein CASSHLPNEQFF.

The CDR3: CASSPTGTYNSPLHF. CDR3 coding DNA: TGTGCCAGCAGTCCGACAGGGACCTATAATTCACCCCTCCACTTT. V is TRBV28 and J is TRBJ1-6, with 7 bases identical to TRBD1. V dropped 5 bases and J dropped 2; count of bases not matched to a gene: 3. Germline V gene lookup returns CDR1 MDHEN and CDR2 SYDVKM. This CDR3 is 15 amino acids long.

This chain connects TRBV7-6 to TRBJ2-3, with 7 nucleotides matching TRBD2. This CDR3 contains 18 residues. The J segment lost 0 bases and the V segment lost 0 bases, leaving 9 bases of the junction unmatched. Per the germline V gene, CDR1 is SGHVS and CDR2 is FNYEAQ. CDR3 in DNA: TGTGCCAGCAGCTTAGCGCGAAGAACTAGCGTTAGCACAGATACGCAGTATTTT. Amino acid sequence: CASSLARRTSVSTDTQYF.